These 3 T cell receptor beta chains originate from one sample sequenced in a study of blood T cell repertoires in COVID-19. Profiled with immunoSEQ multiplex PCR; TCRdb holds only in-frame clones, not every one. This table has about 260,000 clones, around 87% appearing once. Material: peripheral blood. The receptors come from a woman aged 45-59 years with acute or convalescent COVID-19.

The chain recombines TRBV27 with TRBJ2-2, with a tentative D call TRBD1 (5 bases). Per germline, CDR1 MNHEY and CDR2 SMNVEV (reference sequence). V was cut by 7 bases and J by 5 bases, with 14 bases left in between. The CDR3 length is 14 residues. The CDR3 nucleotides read TGTGCCAGCACCATACTCCAGGGTACCGGGGAGCTGTTTTTT. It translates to CASTILQGTGELFF.

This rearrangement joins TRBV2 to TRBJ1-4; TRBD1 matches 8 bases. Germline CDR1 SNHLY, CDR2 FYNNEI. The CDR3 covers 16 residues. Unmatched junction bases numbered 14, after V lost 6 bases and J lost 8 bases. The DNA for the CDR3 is TGTGCCAGCAGCGGAACAGGGGGTGGTAGGGGCGAAAAACTGTTTTTT. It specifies CASSGTGGGRGEKLFF.

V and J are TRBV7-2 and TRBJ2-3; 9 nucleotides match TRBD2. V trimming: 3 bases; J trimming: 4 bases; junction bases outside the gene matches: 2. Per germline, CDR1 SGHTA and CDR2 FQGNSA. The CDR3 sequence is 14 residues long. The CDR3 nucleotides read TGTGCCAGCAGCTTCGCTAGCGGGGCAGATACGCAGTATTTT. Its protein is CASSFASGADTQYF.